This TCR beta chain was captured by sequencing in a study of shared clonotypes between healthy human individuals. Whole-study findings and limits: Clonotypes not shared had lower generation probabilities than those common to all four donors.

This clone occurred once. Its cognate antigen is unknown. The V and J ends lost 3 bases and 14 bases respectively, with 20 bases between them. CDR3 length equals 13 residues. Germline V gene lookup returns CDR1 SGHRS and CDR2 YFSETQ. The protocol was immunoSEQ multiplex PCR, while the TCRdb copy is restricted to in-frame clones and leaves out a portion. The table shows some 1 million clones, with 60% to 80% occurring only once. The study enrolled healthy HIV-negative adults without recent acute infections or vaccinations as donors. The gene calls are TRBV5-1 and TRBJ2-5; the D gene is possibly TRBD1 (5 bases). Sequenced material: memory CD4+ T cells sorted from blood. The subset denotes: CD45RA-negative fraction. This TCR was recovered from a man younger than 35 in good health. The CDR3 is CASSYAREGVEYF. The CDR3 region has the DNA TGCGCCAGCAGCTACGCAAGGGAAGGGGTTGAATACTTC.